The 22 T cell receptor beta chains presented below share a single source sample, sequenced in a study of blood T cell repertoires in COVID-19 (TCRdb year 2020). The library came from the immunoSEQ multiplex PCR assay. Sourced from immuneACCESS, this table was stored by TCRdb with only in-frame sequences that have V and J called. A share of the clones is absent; for the studies checked, an unresolved V gene accounts for under half, and the remainder has no known explanation. The sample yields about 270,000 clones; 86% were counted once. The ten top clones hold roughly 1.6% of the sample. The source material was peripheral blood. The receptors were gathered from a woman aged 55-69 years who had recovered from COVID-19.

In regard to this clone: As the CDR3 is not closed by the conserved phenylalanine or tryptophan, this likely results from a read error. The DNA is omitted, as the CDR3 cannot be located on it reliably, and the CDR3 follows TCRdb's listing. V gene TRBV24-1 combines with J gene TRBJ1-2. From its first to its last residue, the CDR3 has 9 amino acids. Germline V gene data show CDR1 as KGHDR and CDR2 as SFDVKD. The CDR3 is CATSHAGRS.

The chain links TRBV20-1 to TRBJ1-1; no reliable D call. V lost 6 bases, J lost 11 bases, and 13 bases lay in between. The CDR3 covers 10 residues. Germline CDR1 reads DFQATT; CDR2 reads SNEGSKA (reference sequence). The CDR3 sequence is CSATRVLAFF. The CDR3 region has the DNA TGCAGTGCAACTAGGGTTCTGGCTTTCTTT.

The genes are TRBV21-1 and TRBJ1-5; the table's D call TRBD1 went unverified against the DNA. TRBV21-1 is an annotated pseudogene. The CDR3 is 16 residues long. Here the CDR3 reads CASPPLRQLSNQPQHF. CDR3 sequence (DNA): TGTGCCAGCCCCCCCCTTAGACAGCTTAGCAATCAGCCCCAGCATTTT.

This rearrangement joins TRBV12-5 to TRBJ2-5; D is possibly TRBD1 (6 bases). Deletions cut 5 bases from V and 4 bases from J, with 11 bases between. Germline V gene data show CDR1 as LGHNT and CDR2 as FRNRAP. This CDR3 spans 13 amino acids. The CDR3 loop reads CASGTTGLETQYF. For the CDR3, the DNA is TGTGCTAGTGGTACTACAGGGCTAGAGACCCAGTACTTC.

The chain employs TRBV5-1 and TRBJ2-3, with 7 bases lining up with TRBD1. Germline values: CDR1 SGHRS, CDR2 YFSETQ. V gave up 4 bases and J gave up 6 bases; unmatched junction bases: 11. There are 15 residues in the CDR3. The DNA for the CDR3 is TGCGCCAGCAGCCTGTTGGGACAGCATGGTGATACGCAGTATTTT. Protein: CASSLLGQHGDTQYF.

The CDR3 sequence: CAGSGQGYGYTF. CDR3 coding DNA: TGTGCCGGGTCGGGACAGGGCTATGGCTACACCTTC. V usage is TRBV28 and J usage is TRBJ1-2, with TRBD1 matching over 9 bases. The CDR3 runs to 12 residues. Trimming removed 11 bases from V and 4 bases from J; junction bases left unmatched: 5. Germline V lookup: CDR1 MDHEN, CDR2 SYDVKM.

The J gene is TRBJ1-2, the V gene TRBV2, with D tentatively TRBD1 (5 bases). V was cut by 6 bases and J by 8 bases, with 22 bases left in between. Germline CDR1 SNHLY, CDR2 FYNNEI. The CDR3 has 15 amino acids. The CDR3 region is CASRKSDSHASGYTF. The CDR3, as DNA: TGTGCCAGCAGAAAGTCAGACAGTCATGCGTCCGGCTACACCTTC.

V usage is TRBV14 and J usage is TRBJ1-1; no reliable D call. The CDR3 extends over 13 amino acids. Germline loops: CDR1 SGHDN, CDR2 FVKESK. Trimming removed 4 bases at V and 6 bases at J, with 12 bases between. The CDR3 here is CASSLRSRAEAFF. The CDR3 DNA follows: TGTGCCAGCAGCCTACGGAGTCGCGCTGAAGCTTTCTTT.

The chain links TRBV19 to TRBJ1-2; 7 bases fit TRBD1. The V and J ends lost 11 bases and 5 bases, in that order; junction bases with no gene match: 11. Germline CDR1 reads LNHDA; CDR2 reads SQIVND (reference sequence). The CDR3 loop spans 13 amino acids. CDR3 nucleotides: TGTGCCGCGAACAGGGGCTCCTCTTATGGCTACACCTTC. Its translation: CAANRGSSYGYTF.

V and J are TRBV7-2 and TRBJ2-7, with TRBD2 identical over 10 bases. After removal of 2 bases from V and 6 bases from J, the junction contained 10 bases not matched to a gene. CDR1 is SGHTA, CDR2 FQGNSA, per germline. This CDR3 spans 16 amino acids. The CDR3 spells CASSLKVSGGMSEQYF. The CDR3 DNA reads as TGTGCCAGCAGCTTAAAGGTTAGCGGGGGGATGAGCGAGCAGTACTTC.

V is TRBV29-1 and J is TRBJ1-2, with 8 bases identical to TRBD1. This CDR3 is built from 18 residues. Trimming cost V 2 bases and J 2 bases; bases outside gene matches: 16. The germline gives CDR1 SQVTM, CDR2 ANQGSEA. CDR3 sequence: CSVEPRTGKFSANYGYTF. The CDR3 region has the DNA TGCAGCGTTGAACCGCGGACAGGGAAGTTTTCGGCCAACTATGGCTACACCTTC.

V usage is TRBV9 and J usage is TRBJ2-3; 8 bases line up with TRBD2. This CDR3 comprises 13 residues. CDR1 is SGDLS and CDR2 is YYNGEE in the germline V gene. Unmatched junction bases numbered 7, after V lost 7 bases and J lost 6 bases. The CDR3 DNA sequence: TGTGCCAGCGCACCCGGGGGGGCTGATACGCAGTATTTT. It translates to CASAPGGADTQYF.

The rearrangement uses TRBV27 and TRBJ2-6, with D uncertain. The CDR3 is made up of 13 amino acids. V lost 7 bases and J 0 bases, leaving 4 bases between the germline ends. The germline V gene encodes CDR1 MNHEY and CDR2 SMNVEV (reference sequence). For the CDR3, the DNA is TGTGCCAGCACTTCCTCTGGGGCCAACGTCCTGACTTTC. Encoded protein: CASTSSGANVLTF. The full variable domain, in which reference TRBV27 and TRBJ2-6 provide the parts outside the CDR3, is EAQVTQNPRYLITVTGKKLTVTCSQNMNHEYMSWYRQDPGLGLRQIYYSMNVEVTDKGDVPEGYKVSRKEKRNFPLILESPSPNQTSLYFCASTSSGANVLTFGAGSRLTVL.

The chain couples TRBV27 to TRBJ2-5; 10 positions match TRBD2. Germline V gene sequence: CDR1 MNHEY, CDR2 SMNVEV (reference sequence). The CDR3 sequence is 15 residues long. J was trimmed by 1 base and V by 5 bases; bases with no gene match: 4. DNA of the CDR3: TGTGCCAGCAGTGGCCGGACTAGCGGCCAAGAGACCCAGTACTTC. This codes for CASSGRTSGQETQYF.

J is TRBJ2-5 and V is TRBV7-2, with no clear D. Germline V gives CDR1 SGHTA, CDR2 FQGNSA. The CDR3 length is 15 residues. The V gene lost 5 bases and the J gene lost 5 bases, with 18 bases spanning the gap. This chain's CDR3 is CASSPRPVSGETQYF. In nucleotides, the CDR3 is TGTGCCAGCAGCCCCCGGCCTGTCTCCGGGGAGACCCAGTACTTC.

This clone was picked up a small number of times. V gene TRBV19 combines with J gene TRBJ2-1; D is possibly TRBD2 (5 bases). Trimming cost V 6 bases and J 2 bases, with 14 bases left between them. The CDR3 spans 15 residues. Germline CDR1 LNHDA, CDR2 SQIVND (reference sequence). CDR3 DNA sequence: TGTGCCAGTAGAACCAGAGGGTCTCCCTACAATGAGCAGTTCTTC. Translating it yields CASRTRGSPYNEQFF.

The chain couples TRBV10-3 to TRBJ2-6; TRBD2 is a possible D gene (5 bases). Germline CDR1 ENHRY, CDR2 SYGVKD. The CDR3 loop spans 13 amino acids. V was clipped by 7 bases and J by 4 bases, with 8 bases between them. In nucleotides, the CDR3 is TGTGCCATCATGAGGGCAGGGGCCAACGTCCTGACTTTC. Its translation is CAIMRAGANVLTF.

This clone was seen once. This chain links TRBV9 with TRBJ1-1, with 8 bases that match TRBD1. The V segment lost 0 bases and the J segment 3 bases; nucleotides outside the gene matches: 10. The CDR3 has 17 residues. The V gene's germline CDR1 is SGDLS and CDR2 YYNGEE. CDR3 in DNA: TGTGCCAGCAGCGTAGCCAGCCTACAGGGGGGCGACACTGAAGCTTTCTTT. It encodes CASSVASLQGGDTEAFF.

The rearrangement uses TRBV21-1 and TRBJ2-1; TRBD2 is the table's D call and was not checked against the DNA. TRBV21-1 is a pseudogene locus. This CDR3 region has 17 residues. The CDR3 DNA reads TGTGCCAGCAGCAATAAAGCGCCTAGCTCACTCTACAATGAGCAGTTCTTC. Translating it yields CASSNKAPSSLYNEQFF.

The rearrangement joins TRBV10-2 to TRBJ2-2; the match to TRBD2 covers 10 bases. V dropped 7 bases and J dropped 5; count of bases not matched to a gene: 13. CDR1 and CDR2 from the germline V gene are WSHSY and SAAADI. The CDR3 runs 17 residues. The CDR3 bases are TGCGCCAGCAATGTAGGACTAGCGGCACTCCCAACCGGGGAGCTGTTTTTT. Amino acid sequence: CASNVGLAALPTGELFF.

The J gene is TRBJ1-1, the V gene TRBV29-1, with TRBD1 as a possible D gene (5 bases). The germline V gene encodes CDR1 SQVTM and CDR2 ANQGSEA. The CDR3 spans 13 residues. Trimming removed 7 bases from V and 0 bases from J, with 12 bases in between. CDR3 residues: CSGRQIMNTEAFF. As DNA, the CDR3 is TGCAGCGGCCGACAGATTATGAACACTGAAGCTTTCTTT.

The genes are TRBV28 and TRBJ1-1, with D perhaps TRBD1 (5 bases). CDR3 size: 14 residues. V was cut by 6 bases and J by 7 bases, with 18 bases left in between. The germline V gene has CDR1 MDHEN and CDR2 SYDVKM. The CDR3 spells CASRGDLTFSEAFF. Here the CDR3 DNA reads TGTGCCAGCAGGGGGGACTTGACTTTCAGTGAAGCTTTCTTT.